This T cell receptor beta chain stems from a study of vaccination and CD4 T cells after COVID-19. This clonotype was observed a handful of times. Its specificity is unknown. Sequenced with the Oncomine TCR Beta short-read assay was DNA taken from cultured CD4+ T cells. TCRdb re-called the PCR reads through MiXCR, storing one row per CDR3 protein. The table shows more than 3,500 distinct CDR3 sequences, with 15% to 20% occurring only once. Germline CDR1 SNHLY, CDR2 FYNNEI. This CDR3 spans 17 amino acids. With 1 base removed from V and 4 bases from J, the gap between germline ends came to 17 bases. Treatment here: approximately 9-day PBMC culture with coronavirus spike peptide pools or control peptides (ViraFEST assay).

The sequence was collected from a human donor who had recovered from COVID-19. V is TRBV2 and J is TRBJ2-1; D is possibly TRBD2 (6 bases). Sequences were obtained from CD4+ T cells from blood, cultured in vitro. CDR3 DNA sequence: TGTGCCAGCAGTGAAGATCAGTGGGGGGAGCTATACAATGAGCAGTTCTTC. This gives the protein CASSEDQWGELYNEQFF.